This TCR beta chain was obtained from a study of blood T cells in healthy people across ages. Germline CDR1 is SGHRS and CDR2 is YFSETQ. Trimming pared 5 bases from V and 7 bases from J, leaving 9 bases between. There are 12 residues in the CDR3. A sample-barcoded 5' primer and a J-beta primer mix were used in a second PCR of roughly 6 to 11 cycles. Each cDNA molecule, via a template-switch adaptor with 12 random nucleotides, was tagged. TCRdb reprocessed the 5' RACE reads via MiXCR and lists one record per CDR3 protein. This sample yields approximately 810,000 distinct CDR3 sequences, of which under 40% are seen a single time; 10% to 15% belongs to the top ten. Turning to this clonotype: The antigen is not known.

Study-wide results and limits: More naive CD4+ cells and higher diversity were found in long-lived than in aged donors. Age showed a roughly linear inverse relationship with TCR beta diversity per million T cells. What prevented conclusive comparison of naive and antigen-experienced cells was that PBMCs were unsorted.

Specimen: blood. The receptor's source is a man between 18 and 35 years old in good health. The V call is TRBV5-1, the J call TRBJ2-2; D call uncertain. Written as DNA, the CDR3 is TGCGCCAGCAGTTTCGCCGTCGGGGAGCTGTTTTTT. Residues: CASSFAVGELFF. Full variable domain (outside the CDR3, taken from reference TRBV5-1 and TRBJ2-2): KAGVTQTPRYLIKTRGQQVTLSCSPISGHRSVSWYQQTPGQGLQFLFEYFSETQRNKGNFPGRFSGRQFSNSRSEMNVSTLELGDSALYLCASSFAVGELFFGEGSRLTVL.